The 3 T cell receptor beta chains below come from one sample, sequenced in a study of beta chain features in type 1 diabetes. The entirety of the isolated RNA underwent reverse transcription, so expressed TCRB transcripts were sequenced. TCRdb's copy holds only in-frame clones and misses some; the assay was immunoSEQ multiplex PCR. The sample has nearly 250,000 clones, 68% seen once. The sample was naive CD4+ T cells from blood. These receptors originate from a man aged 25-45 years in good health.

J is TRBJ1-1 and V is TRBV28; D might be TRBD1 (6 bases). This CDR3 is built from 15 residues. Trimming left V 5 bases short and J 5 bases short, with 18 bases between. Germline lookup yields CDR1 MDHEN and CDR2 SYDVKM. CDR3 coding DNA: TGTGCCAGCAGTATCCCCGGGACACCGGGGACTGAAGCTTTCTTT. Its protein is CASSIPGTPGTEAFF.

This chain connects TRBV7-8 to TRBJ2-1; TRBD2 is a possible D gene (6 bases). V lost 4 bases, J lost 4 bases, and 11 bases lay in between. This CDR3 region has 14 residues. CDR1 SGHVS and CDR2 FQNEAQ come from the germline V gene. This chain's CDR3 is CASSYGSTYNEQFF. In DNA form, the CDR3 reads TGTGCCAGCAGCTACGGGAGTACGTACAATGAGCAGTTCTTC.

The chain carries TRBV5-4 and TRBJ1-6, with D perhaps matching TRBD1 (6 bases). The V and J ends lost 0 bases and 7 bases respectively, with 11 bases between them. The germline V gene encodes CDR1 SGHNT and CDR2 YYREEE (reference sequence). This CDR3 comprises 15 residues. CDR3 coding DNA: TGTGCCAGCAGCTTGGACAGGGAGGGCAATTCACCCCTCCACTTT. It translates to CASSLDREGNSPLHF.